The table lists the clone carrying this TCR beta chain with a few counts. This sample was taken from a study of CD8 T cells in ankylosing spondylitis. MiXCR, applied by TCRdb to the 5' RACE reads, yields one record per CDR3 protein. The sample lists around 280,000 distinct CDR3 sequences, around 19% seen once, with about 8% in the top ten. The CDR3 loop spans 16 amino acids. J was trimmed by 3 bases and V by 5 bases; bases with no gene match: 9. The TCR sequence derives from a male donor with ankylosing spondylitis or in good health (not recorded which). The J gene is TRBJ2-1, the V gene TRBV12-3 or TRBV12-4; 8 bases agree with TRBD2. Sequencing was done on a sample of blood, either unsorted or a sorted T cell fraction (not recorded which). This CDR3 is CASSTLAGRHYNEQFF. CDR3 in DNA: TGTGCCAGCAGTACCTTAGCGGGGAGGCACTACAATGAGCAGTTCTTC.